A selection of T cell receptor beta chains follows, all from one sample in a study of blood T cell repertoires in COVID-19. Some clones are missing from TCRdb's copy, which holds only in-frame ones; the method was immunoSEQ multiplex PCR. The table records 55,000 to 65,000 clones, roughly 79% of them present only once. The sequenced sample consisted of peripheral blood. Receptor source: a man between 60 and 75 years old with acute or convalescent COVID-19. CDR3s include the opening cysteine and the closing phenylalanine or tryptophan. The D gene is left open where the match is weak. Not every row has a clone size; where given, it reads once, few, many or a size class.

clone size: NA; V gene: TRBV30; J gene: TRBJ1-6; D gene: NA; CDR3 DNA: TGTGCCTGGAGTGTTGCGGGTGCTTCACCCCTCCACTTT; CDR3 protein: CAWSVAGASPLHF
clone size: few; V gene: TRBV5-5; J gene: TRBJ1-5; D gene: TRBD1; CDR3 DNA: TGTGCCAGCAGCCTCAGGGGGTATGAGCCCCAGCATTTT; CDR3 protein: CASSLRGYEPQHF
clone size: NA; V gene: TRBV28; J gene: TRBJ1-6; D gene: NA; CDR3 DNA: TGTGCCAGCAGTAAGGGGGGGGAGGGGTATAATTCACCCCTCCACTTT; CDR3 protein: CASSKGGEGYNSPLHF
clone size: once; V gene: TRBV5-4; J gene: TRBJ2-3; D gene: NA; CDR3 DNA: TGTGCCAGCAGCTTCTACGGACGGGGTCCCACAGATACGCAGTATTTT; CDR3 protein: CASSFYGRGPTDTQYF
clone size: NA; V gene: TRBV6-2/TRBV6-3; J gene: TRBJ1-1; D gene: NA; CDR3 DNA: TGTGCCAGCAGCCCTATCGGGGGGGGAAGATGGACTGAAGCTTTCTTT; CDR3 protein: CASSPIGGGRWTEAFF
clone size: few; V gene: TRBV9; J gene: TRBJ2-3; D gene: TRBD2; CDR3 DNA: TGTGCCAGCAGCGTAGGCCCGGGGGGGCCGTCAGATACGCAGTATTTT; CDR3 protein: CASSVGPGGPSDTQYF
clone size: NA; V gene: TRBV7-9; J gene: TRBJ2-5; D gene: TRBD2; CDR3 DNA: TGTGCCAGCATCCTACCGAGCGGGGGAAGTGAGACCCAGTACTTC; CDR3 protein: CASILPSGGSETQYF
clone size: NA; V gene: TRBV4-1; J gene: TRBJ2-1; D gene: TRBD1; CDR3 DNA: TGCGCCAGCAGCCAAGAAGCTCCCGACAGGGTTAATGAGCAGTTCTTC; CDR3 protein: CASSQEAPDRVNEQFF
clone size: NA; V gene: TRBV7-2; J gene: TRBJ2-5; D gene: NA; CDR3 DNA: TGTGCCAGCAGCTTACAACAGGGACAAGAGACCCAGTACTTC; CDR3 protein: CASSLQQGQETQYF
clone size: NA; V gene: TRBV5-1; J gene: TRBJ2-7; D gene: NA; CDR3 DNA: TGCGCCAGCAGCTTGGTTGACAGTTACGAGCAGTACTTC; CDR3 protein: CASSLVDSYEQYF
clone size: NA; V gene: TRBV6-5; J gene: TRBJ1-2; D gene: TRBD1; CDR3 DNA: TGTGCCAGCAGTTACCAAGGGACAGCCCCGGGCGGCTACACCTTC; CDR3 protein: CASSYQGTAPGGYTF
clone size: NA; V gene: TRBV5-1; J gene: TRBJ1-2; D gene: NA; CDR3 DNA: TGCGCCAGCAGCTTGGCCCCAGCAGGGGACTATGGCTACACCTTC; CDR3 protein: CASSLAPAGDYGYTF
clone size: NA; V gene: TRBV7-2; J gene: TRBJ2-3; D gene: TRBD2; CDR3 DNA: TGTGCCAGCAGCCCAGGGACTAGCAGAGATACGCAGTATTTT; CDR3 protein: CASSPGTSRDTQYF
clone size: NA; V gene: TRBV6-2/TRBV6-3; J gene: TRBJ2-7; D gene: NA; CDR3 DNA: TGTGCCAGCAGTTACTCGGCTAGCAGCTCCTACGAGCAGTACTTC; CDR3 protein: CASSYSASSSYEQYF
clone size: NA; V gene: TRBV27; J gene: TRBJ1-2; D gene: NA; CDR3 DNA: TGTGCCAGCAGTTTTAATTCCGGCTATGGCTACACCTTC; CDR3 protein: CASSFNSGYGYTF
clone size: NA; V gene: TRBV30; J gene: TRBJ1-5; D gene: NA; CDR3 DNA: TGTGCCTGGAGTGAGGGGGTTTATAGCAATCAGCCCCAGCATTTT; CDR3 protein: CAWSEGVYSNQPQHF
clone size: NA; V gene: TRBV5-1; J gene: TRBJ2-5; D gene: TRBD2; CDR3 DNA: TGCGCCAGCAGCTGGGGTAGCGGGGGCCAAGAGACCCAGTACTTC; CDR3 protein: CASSWGSGGQETQYF
clone size: NA; V gene: TRBV4-1; J gene: TRBJ1-1; D gene: NA; CDR3 DNA: TGCGCCAGCAGCCGGCAAACAGGGGAAGCTTTCTTT; CDR3 protein: CASSRQTGEAFF
clone size: NA; V gene: TRBV7-8; J gene: TRBJ1-6; D gene: NA; CDR3 DNA: TGTGCCAGCAGCTTAGTCCCCCAGGGAGGTTATTCACCCCTCCACTTT; CDR3 protein: CASSLVPQGGYSPLHF
clone size: NA; V gene: TRBV30; J gene: TRBJ1-6; D gene: TRBD1; CDR3 DNA: TGTGCCTGGAGGAACAGACAGGGAAATTCACCCCTCCACTTT; CDR3 protein: CAWRNRQGNSPLHF
clone size: NA; V gene: TRBV19; J gene: TRBJ1-6; D gene: NA; CDR3 DNA: TGTGCCAGTAGTAAATGGGGGCCTTATAATTCACCCCTCCACTTT; CDR3 protein: CASSKWGPYNSPLHF
clone size: NA; V gene: TRBV2; J gene: TRBJ2-2; D gene: TRBD1; CDR3 DNA: TGTGCCAGCAAACTTCGACAGGGCGGCGCCGGGGAGCTGTTTTTT; CDR3 protein: CASKLRQGGAGELFF
clone size: NA; V gene: TRBV9; J gene: TRBJ1-2; D gene: NA; CDR3 DNA: TGTGCCAGCAGCGTAGGGTCCAGTGCTAACTATGGCTACACCTTC; CDR3 protein: CASSVGSSANYGYTF
clone size: NA; V gene: TRBV2; J gene: TRBJ1-3; D gene: NA; CDR3 DNA: TGTGCCAGCAGTGAAGCAGGGCAGGGAGGAAACACCATATATTTT; CDR3 protein: CASSEAGQGGNTIYF
clone size: NA; V gene: TRBV9; J gene: TRBJ2-5; D gene: TRBD1; CDR3 DNA: TGTGCCAGCAGCCCGGGTTCGATGGGCAGGGGGCAAGAGACCCAGTACTTC; CDR3 protein: CASSPGSMGRGQETQYF
clone size: NA; V gene: TRBV2; J gene: TRBJ2-2; D gene: NA; CDR3 DNA: TGTGCCAGCAGGGCGGCACCGAACACCGGGGAGCTGTTTTTT; CDR3 protein: CASRAAPNTGELFF
clone size: NA; V gene: TRBV4-2; J gene: TRBJ1-2; D gene: NA; CDR3 DNA: TGTGCCAGCAGCCAAGGACGGGGGGCCGAATATGGCTACACCTTC; CDR3 protein: CASSQGRGAEYGYTF
clone size: NA; V gene: TRBV4-2; J gene: TRBJ2-1; D gene: NA; CDR3 DNA: TGTGCCAGCAGCCCGTTCTCCTACAATGAGCAGTTCTTC; CDR3 protein: CASSPFSYNEQFF
clone size: NA; V gene: TRBV5-8; J gene: TRBJ2-5; D gene: NA; CDR3 DNA: TGTGCCAGCAGCCAGATGGGCGCCCTCCAAGAGACCCAGTACTTC; CDR3 protein: CASSQMGALQETQYF
clone size: NA; V gene: TRBV20-1; J gene: TRBJ1-1; D gene: NA; CDR3 DNA: TGCAGTGCTAGTAATCTCCAGGGGATCGTACTTGAAGCTTTCTTT; CDR3 protein: CSASNLQGIVLEAFF
clone size: NA; V gene: TRBV19; J gene: TRBJ1-1; D gene: NA; CDR3 DNA: TGTGCCAGTAGTATTGGGGCCCTGGCTTTCTTT; CDR3 protein: CASSIGALAFF
clone size: NA; V gene: TRBV6-2/TRBV6-3; J gene: TRBJ1-5; D gene: NA; CDR3 DNA: TGTGCCAGCAGTTACTCCCAGGGGAACAATCAGCCCCAGCATTTT; CDR3 protein: CASSYSQGNNQPQHF
clone size: NA; V gene: TRBV5-1; J gene: TRBJ2-5; D gene: TRBD2; CDR3 DNA: TGCGCCAGTACAAAGACTCGGGGGGGACAAGAGACCCAGTACTTC; CDR3 protein: CASTKTRGGQETQYF
clone size: NA; V gene: TRBV4-2; J gene: TRBJ2-6; D gene: TRBD2; CDR3 DNA: TGTGCCAGCAGCTTGCGGGGGGACTCTGGGGCCAACGTCCTGACTTTC; CDR3 protein: CASSLRGDSGANVLTF
clone size: NA; V gene: TRBV6-1; J gene: TRBJ2-3; D gene: NA; CDR3 DNA: TGTGCCAGCAGTGATGGGGGGGCCCCAGATACGCAGTATTTT; CDR3 protein: CASSDGGAPDTQYF
clone size: NA; V gene: TRBV30; J gene: TRBJ2-1; D gene: NA; CDR3 DNA: TGTGCTTGGGCAAGGGGCAACAATGAGCAGTTCTTC; CDR3 protein: CAWARGNNEQFF
clone size: NA; V gene: TRBV5-1; J gene: TRBJ1-1; D gene: TRBD1; CDR3 DNA: TGCGCCAGCAGCACGGGACAGGGGGGCACTGAAGCTTTCTTT; CDR3 protein: CASSTGQGGTEAFF
clone size: few; V gene: TRBV12-5; J gene: TRBJ2-2; D gene: NA; CDR3 DNA: TGTGCTAGTGGTTTGTATCCCACCGGGGAGCTGTTTTTT; CDR3 protein: CASGLYPTGELFF
clone size: NA; V gene: TRBV4-1; J gene: TRBJ2-5; D gene: NA; CDR3 DNA: TGCGCCAGCAGCCCGCTTAATATCGGCCAAGAGACCCAGTACTTC; CDR3 protein: CASSPLNIGQETQYF
clone size: few; V gene: TRBV29-1; J gene: TRBJ2-5; D gene: NA; CDR3 DNA: TGCAGCGTTGAAGAGCAGGAAGGGACCCAGTACTTC; CDR3 protein: CSVEEQEGTQYF
clone size: NA; V gene: TRBV19; J gene: TRBJ2-2; D gene: TRBD1; CDR3 DNA: TGTGCCAGTAGCGTGGACAGGGCGATGAATACCGGGGAGCTGTTTTTT; CDR3 protein: CASSVDRAMNTGELFF
clone size: NA; V gene: TRBV2; J gene: TRBJ2-5; D gene: NA; CDR3 DNA: TGTGCCAGCAGTGCCCCGGGAGCCCAAGAGACCCAGTACTTC; CDR3 protein: CASSAPGAQETQYF
clone size: NA; V gene: TRBV28; J gene: TRBJ2-5; D gene: NA; CDR3 DNA: TGTGCCAGCACCACGGGAACGGGGAGTGAGACCCAGTACTTC; CDR3 protein: CASTTGTGSETQYF
clone size: few; V gene: TRBV7-9; J gene: TRBJ1-4; D gene: NA; CDR3 DNA: TGTGCCAGCAGCTTGTGGAATGGGGGGGACGGCAATGAAAAACTGTTTTTT; CDR3 protein: CASSLWNGGDGNEKLFF
clone size: NA; V gene: TRBV15; J gene: TRBJ2-1; D gene: TRBD1; CDR3 DNA: TGTGCCACCAGCAGAGTGACAGGGGGCCACAATGAGCAGTTCTTC; CDR3 protein: CATSRVTGGHNEQFF
clone size: NA; V gene: TRBV2; J gene: TRBJ1-1; D gene: TRBD1; CDR3 DNA: TGTGCCAGCAGTTACAGGGGGCTTACTGAAGCTTTCTTT; CDR3 protein: CASSYRGLTEAFF
clone size: NA; V gene: TRBV5-1; J gene: TRBJ1-5; D gene: NA; CDR3 DNA: TGCGCCAGCAGCTTCAACCCAGGGGGCAATCAGCCCCAGCATTTT; CDR3 protein: CASSFNPGGNQPQHF
clone size: NA; V gene: TRBV7-2; J gene: TRBJ1-2; D gene: TRBD1; CDR3 DNA: TGTGCCAGCAGCCGTTCCCGGGACAGGCGAAACCGTAACTATGGCTACACCTTC; CDR3 protein: CASSRSRDRRNRNYGYTF